In its sample, the clone carrying this T cell receptor beta chain was seen a few times. The antigen remains undetermined. V was pared by 6 bases and J by 8 bases, with 7 bases between. The CDR3 is made up of 11 amino acids. Germline loops: CDR1 SNHLY, CDR2 FYNNEI. TCRdb reprocessed the reads via MiXCR and lists one record per CDR3 protein. Of 310,000 or so distinct CDR3 sequences listed, roughly 23% were seen once; the top ten hold approximately 15%. This specimen belongs to a study of T cell repertoires in cytomegalovirus infection. Study-wide findings and caveats: Cumulated frequencies of public TCR beta families served to identify carriers of CMV plus the relevant HLA.

The TCR comes from a human donor in good health (CMV status not recorded). Some clones in this sample may be carry-over from other donors' samples. Sequenced sample: PBMCs. The V gene is TRBV2, the J gene TRBJ2-2, with no clear D. The CDR3 spells CASRDPGELFF. CDR3 nucleotides: TGTGCCAGCAGGGACCCAGGGGAGCTGTTTTTT.